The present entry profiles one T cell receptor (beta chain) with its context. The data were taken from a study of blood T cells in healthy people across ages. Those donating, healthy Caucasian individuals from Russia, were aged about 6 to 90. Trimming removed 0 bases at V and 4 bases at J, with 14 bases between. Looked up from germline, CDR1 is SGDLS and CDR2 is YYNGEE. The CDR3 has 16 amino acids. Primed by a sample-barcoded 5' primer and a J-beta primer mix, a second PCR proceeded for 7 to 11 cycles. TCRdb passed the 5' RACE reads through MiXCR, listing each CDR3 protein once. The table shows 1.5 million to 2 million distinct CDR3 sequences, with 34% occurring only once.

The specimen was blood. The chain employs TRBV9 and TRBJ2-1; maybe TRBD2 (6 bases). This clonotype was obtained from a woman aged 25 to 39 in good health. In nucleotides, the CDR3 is TGTGCCAGCAGCGTAGTGGCTTCCGGGGGTTACAATGAGCAGTTCTTC. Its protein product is CASSVVASGGYNEQFF.